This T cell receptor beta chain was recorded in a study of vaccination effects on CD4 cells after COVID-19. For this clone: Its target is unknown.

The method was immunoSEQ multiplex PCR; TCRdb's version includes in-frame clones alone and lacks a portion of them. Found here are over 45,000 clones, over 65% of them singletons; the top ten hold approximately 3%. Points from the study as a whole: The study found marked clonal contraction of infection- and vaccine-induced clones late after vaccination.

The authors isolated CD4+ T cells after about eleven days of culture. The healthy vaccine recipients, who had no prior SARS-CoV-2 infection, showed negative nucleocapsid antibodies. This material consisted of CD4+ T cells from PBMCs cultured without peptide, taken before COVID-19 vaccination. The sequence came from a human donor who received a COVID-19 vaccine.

This CDR3 reads CASSPTSVGGTDTQYF. CDR3 nucleotide sequence: TGTGCCAGCAGCCCCACTAGCGTTGGTGGCACAGATACGCAGTATTTT. The chain employs TRBV9 and TRBJ2-3; 7 bases match TRBD2. Germline assignment: CDR1 SGDLS and CDR2 YYNGEE. V shed 4 bases and J 1 base; nucleotides not matched to a gene: 9. The CDR3 is made up of 16 amino acids. The complete variable domain, with remaining parts taken from reference TRBV9 and TRBJ2-3, reads DSGVTQTPKHLITATGQRVTLRCSPRSGDLSVYWYQQSLDQGLQFLIQYYNGEERAKGNILERFSAQQFPDLHSELNLSSLELGDSALYFCASSPTSVGGTDTQYFGPGTRLTVL.